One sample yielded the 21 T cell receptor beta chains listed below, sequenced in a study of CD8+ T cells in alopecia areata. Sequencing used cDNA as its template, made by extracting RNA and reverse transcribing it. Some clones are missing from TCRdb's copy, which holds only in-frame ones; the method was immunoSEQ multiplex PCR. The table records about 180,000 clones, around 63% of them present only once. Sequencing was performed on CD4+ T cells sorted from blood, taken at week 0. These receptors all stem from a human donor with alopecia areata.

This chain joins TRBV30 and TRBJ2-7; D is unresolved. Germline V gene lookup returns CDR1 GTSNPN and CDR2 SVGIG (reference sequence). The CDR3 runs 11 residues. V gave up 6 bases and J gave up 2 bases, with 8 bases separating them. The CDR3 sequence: CACWDTYEQYF. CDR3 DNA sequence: TGTGCCTGCTGGGATACCTACGAGCAGTACTTC.

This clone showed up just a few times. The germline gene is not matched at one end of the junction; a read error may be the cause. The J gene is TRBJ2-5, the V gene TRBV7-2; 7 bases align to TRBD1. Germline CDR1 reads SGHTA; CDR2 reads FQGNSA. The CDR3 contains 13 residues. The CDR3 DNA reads TGTGCCACCAGCGGCGCCCCAGGGGGGACCCAGTACTTC. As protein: CATSGAPGGTQYF.

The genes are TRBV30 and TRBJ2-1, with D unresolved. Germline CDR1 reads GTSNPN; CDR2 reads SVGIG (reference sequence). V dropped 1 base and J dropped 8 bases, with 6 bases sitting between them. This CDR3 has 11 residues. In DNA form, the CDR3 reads TGTGCCTGGAGTGCTAAGGATGAGCAGTTCTTC. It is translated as CAWSAKDEQFF. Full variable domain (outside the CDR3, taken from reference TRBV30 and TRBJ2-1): SQTIHQWPATLVQPVGSPLSLECTVEGTSNPNLYWYRQAAGRGLQLLFYSVGIGQISSEVPQNLSASRPQDRQFILSSKKLLLSDSGFYLCAWSAKDEQFFGPGTRLTVL.

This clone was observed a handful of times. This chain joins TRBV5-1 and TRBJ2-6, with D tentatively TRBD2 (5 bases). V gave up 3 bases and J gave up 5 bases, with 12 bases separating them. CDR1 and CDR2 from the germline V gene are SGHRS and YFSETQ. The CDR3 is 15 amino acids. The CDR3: CASSSGTVRANVLTF. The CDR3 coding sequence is TGCGCCAGCAGCTCGGGAACCGTTCGGGCCAACGTCCTGACTTTC.

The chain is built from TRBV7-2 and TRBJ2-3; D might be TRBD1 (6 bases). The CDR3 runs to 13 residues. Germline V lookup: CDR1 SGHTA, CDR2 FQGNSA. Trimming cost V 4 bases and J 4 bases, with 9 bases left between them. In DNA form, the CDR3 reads TGTGCCAGCAGCTGGACAGAAGCAGATACGCAGTATTTT. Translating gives CASSWTEADTQYF.

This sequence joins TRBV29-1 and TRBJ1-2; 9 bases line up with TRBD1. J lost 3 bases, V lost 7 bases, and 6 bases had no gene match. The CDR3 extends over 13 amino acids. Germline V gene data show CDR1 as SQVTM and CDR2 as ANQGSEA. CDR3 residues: CSALNRGHYGYTF. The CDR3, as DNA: TGCAGCGCTTTGAACAGGGGGCACTATGGCTACACCTTC.

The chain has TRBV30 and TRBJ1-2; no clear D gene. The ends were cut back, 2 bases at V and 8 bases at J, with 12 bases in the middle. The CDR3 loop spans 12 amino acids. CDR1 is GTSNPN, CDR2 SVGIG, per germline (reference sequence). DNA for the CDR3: TGTGCCTGGAGTCCCCTCGGGGTGGGCTACACCTTC. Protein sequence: CAWSPLGVGYTF.

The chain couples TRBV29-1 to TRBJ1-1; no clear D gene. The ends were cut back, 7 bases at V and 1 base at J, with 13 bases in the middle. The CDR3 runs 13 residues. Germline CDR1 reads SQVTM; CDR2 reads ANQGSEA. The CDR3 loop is CSANREGNTEAFF. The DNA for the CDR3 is TGCAGCGCTAACAGAGAAGGGAACACTGAAGCTTTCTTT.

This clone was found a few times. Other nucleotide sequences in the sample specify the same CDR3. CDR3 protein: CASSQGTGELFF. The DNA of the CDR3 is TGCGCCAGCAGCCAAGGCACCGGGGAGCTGTTTTTT. This chain uses TRBV4-3 with TRBJ2-2; no reliable D call. The germline V gene encodes CDR1 LGHNA and CDR2 YSLEER. V was trimmed by 1 base and J by 4 bases, leaving 1 base between them. CDR3 length: 12 amino acids.

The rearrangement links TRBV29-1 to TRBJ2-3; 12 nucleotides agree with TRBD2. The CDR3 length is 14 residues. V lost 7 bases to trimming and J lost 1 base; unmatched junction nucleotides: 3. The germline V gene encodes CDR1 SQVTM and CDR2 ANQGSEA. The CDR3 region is CSARTSGGTDTQYF. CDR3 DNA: TGCAGCGCGAGGACTAGCGGGGGCACAGATACGCAGTATTTT.

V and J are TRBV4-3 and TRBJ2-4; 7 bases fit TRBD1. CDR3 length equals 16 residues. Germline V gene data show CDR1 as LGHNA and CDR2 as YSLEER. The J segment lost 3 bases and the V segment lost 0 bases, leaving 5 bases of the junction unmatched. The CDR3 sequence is CASSQEPGGSKNIQYF. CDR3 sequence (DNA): TGCGCCAGCAGCCAAGAGCCAGGGGGTAGCAAAAACATTCAGTACTTC.

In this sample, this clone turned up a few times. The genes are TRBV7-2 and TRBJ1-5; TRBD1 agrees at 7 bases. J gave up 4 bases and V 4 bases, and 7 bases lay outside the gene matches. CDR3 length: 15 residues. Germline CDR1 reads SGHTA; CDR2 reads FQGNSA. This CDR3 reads CASSSIGTVNQPQHF. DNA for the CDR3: TGTGCCAGCAGCTCAATTGGGACAGTTAATCAGCCCCAGCATTTT.

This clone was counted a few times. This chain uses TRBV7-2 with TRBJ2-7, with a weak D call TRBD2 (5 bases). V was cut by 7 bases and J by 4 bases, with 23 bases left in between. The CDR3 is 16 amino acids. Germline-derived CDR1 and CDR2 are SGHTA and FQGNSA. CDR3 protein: CASTQGVQPGWYEQYF. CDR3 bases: TGTGCCAGCACCCAAGGTGTTCAGCCGGGGTGGTACGAGCAGTACTTC.

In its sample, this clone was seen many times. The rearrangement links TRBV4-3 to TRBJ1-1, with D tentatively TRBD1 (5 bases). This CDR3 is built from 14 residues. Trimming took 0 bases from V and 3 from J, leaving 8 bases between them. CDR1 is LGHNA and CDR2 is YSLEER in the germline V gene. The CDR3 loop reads CASSQEGRDTEAFF. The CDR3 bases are TGCGCCAGCAGCCAAGAGGGGCGAGACACTGAAGCTTTCTTT.

The CDR3 spells CASTSGRDTDTQYF. CDR3 sequence (DNA): TGTGCCAGCACCTCGGGCAGGGACACAGATACGCAGTATTTT. This chain uses TRBV7-9 with TRBJ2-3, with D perhaps TRBD1 (5 bases). This CDR3 has 14 residues. CDR1 is SEHNR and CDR2 is FQNEAQ in the germline V gene (reference sequence). Trimming removed 7 bases from V and 2 bases from J, with 13 bases in between.

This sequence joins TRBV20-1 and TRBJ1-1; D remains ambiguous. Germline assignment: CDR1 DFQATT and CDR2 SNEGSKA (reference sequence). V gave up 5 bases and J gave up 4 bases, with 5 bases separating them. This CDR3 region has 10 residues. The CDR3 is CSALLTEAFF. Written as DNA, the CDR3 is TGCAGTGCTCTCCTCACTGAAGCTTTCTTT.

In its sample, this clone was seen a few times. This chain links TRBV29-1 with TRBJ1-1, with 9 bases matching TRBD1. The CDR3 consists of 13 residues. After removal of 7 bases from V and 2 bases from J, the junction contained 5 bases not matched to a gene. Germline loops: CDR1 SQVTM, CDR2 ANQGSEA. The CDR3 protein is CSAPGQGNTEAFF. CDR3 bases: TGCAGCGCTCCGGGACAGGGAAACACTGAAGCTTTCTTT.

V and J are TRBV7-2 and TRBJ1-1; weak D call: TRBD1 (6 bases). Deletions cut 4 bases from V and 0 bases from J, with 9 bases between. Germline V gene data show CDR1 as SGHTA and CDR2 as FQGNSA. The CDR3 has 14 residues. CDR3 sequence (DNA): TGTGCCAGCAGCTCCCAGGGGTTGAACACTGAAGCTTTCTTT. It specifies CASSSQGLNTEAFF.

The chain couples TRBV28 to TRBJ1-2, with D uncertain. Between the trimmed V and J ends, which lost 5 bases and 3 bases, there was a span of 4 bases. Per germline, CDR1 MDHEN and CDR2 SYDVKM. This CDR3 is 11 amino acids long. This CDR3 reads CASSTHYGYTF. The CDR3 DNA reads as TGTGCCAGCAGTACCCACTATGGCTACACCTTC.

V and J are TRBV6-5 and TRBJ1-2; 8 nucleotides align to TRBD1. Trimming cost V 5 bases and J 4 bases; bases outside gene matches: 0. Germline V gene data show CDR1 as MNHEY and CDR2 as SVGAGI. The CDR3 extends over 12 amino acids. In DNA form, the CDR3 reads TGTGCCAGCAGTGACAGGGGCTATGGCTACACCTTC. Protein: CASSDRGYGYTF.

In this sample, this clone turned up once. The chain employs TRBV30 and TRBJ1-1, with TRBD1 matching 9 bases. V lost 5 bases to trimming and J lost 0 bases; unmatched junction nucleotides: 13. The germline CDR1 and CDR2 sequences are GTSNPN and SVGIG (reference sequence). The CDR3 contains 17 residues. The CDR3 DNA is TGTGCCTGGGGACAGGGGACTATGTGGGGAATGAACACTGAAGCTTTCTTT. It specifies CAWGQGTMWGMNTEAFF.